This T cell receptor beta chain was recorded in a study of T cell responses to AZD1222 COVID-19 vaccine. Study-level background: Pooling covered second doses at about 4 or about 12 weeks.

This CDR3 is built from 16 residues. Remarks on this clone: Its antigen is as yet unknown.

TCRdb's table, derived via immunoSEQ multiplex PCR, lists solely in-frame clones and lacks some. The sample lists about 120,000 clones, over 75% occurring once. Study results and caveats: Regions 160-218 and 743-854 held dominance among vaccine-associated CD4 TCRs, which spanned spike. Among AZD1222 vaccinees, only five to seven were seropositive at baseline. Most donors were white British, females outnumbered males, and clonal diversity was possibly underestimated.

This chain links TRBV12-2 with TRBJ2-3; the table calls TRBD2, which could not be checked here. TRBV12-2 is classified as a pseudogene. Sequencing was performed on peripheral blood, taken on day 0 of AZD1222 vaccination. The receptor was isolated from an adult in good health. CDR3 region: CASRPFCAGDTDTQYF. The DNA of the CDR3 is TGTGCAAGTCGCCCTTTCTGCGCGGGGGACACAGATACGCAGTATTTT.